The TCR beta chain described here comes from a study of cytomegalovirus exposure and HLA in healthy donors. General observations from the study: Rare TCR sequences dominated, though some public TCRs recurred in many donors. Listed as cytomegalovirus-associated were 164 TCR beta chains.

This CDR3 contains 15 residues. Germline assignment: CDR1 SGHTA and CDR2 FQGNSA. Deletions cut 2 bases from V and 1 base from J, with 11 bases between. The donors formed part of the approximately 130-subject validation cohort, distinct from the roughly 600-subject first cohort. Remarks on this clone: What it binds is unknown.

Sequencing used immunoSEQ multiplex PCR; TCRdb keeps in-frame clones, though not all of them. The sample has about 180,000 clones; roughly 85% are singletons. This TCR came from a man between 18 and 29 years old in good health and CMV-seropositive. The material sequenced was PBMCs. The chain has TRBV7-2 and TRBJ1-1; no definite D call. The CDR3 DNA follows: TGTGCCAGCAGCTTATTTCGGGGAACGAACACTGAAGCTTTCTTT. It codes for CASSLFRGTNTEAFF.